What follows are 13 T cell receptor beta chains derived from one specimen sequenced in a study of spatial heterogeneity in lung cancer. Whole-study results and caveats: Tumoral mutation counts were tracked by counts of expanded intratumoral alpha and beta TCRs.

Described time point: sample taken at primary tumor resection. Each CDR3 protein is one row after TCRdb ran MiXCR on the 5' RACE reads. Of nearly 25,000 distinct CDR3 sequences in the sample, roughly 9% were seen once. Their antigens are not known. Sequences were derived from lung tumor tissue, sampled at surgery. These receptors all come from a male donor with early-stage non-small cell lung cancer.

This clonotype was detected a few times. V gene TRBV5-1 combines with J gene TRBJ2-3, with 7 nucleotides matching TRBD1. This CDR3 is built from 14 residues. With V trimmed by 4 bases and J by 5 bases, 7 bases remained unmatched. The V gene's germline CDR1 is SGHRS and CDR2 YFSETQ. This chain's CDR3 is CASSQGQRIDTQYF. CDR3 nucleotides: TGCGCCAGCAGCCAGGGACAGCGTATAGATACGCAGTATTTT.

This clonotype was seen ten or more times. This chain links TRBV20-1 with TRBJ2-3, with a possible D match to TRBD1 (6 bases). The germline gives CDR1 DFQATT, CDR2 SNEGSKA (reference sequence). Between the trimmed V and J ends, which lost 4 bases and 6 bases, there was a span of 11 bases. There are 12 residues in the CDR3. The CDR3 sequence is CSATGAEDTQYF. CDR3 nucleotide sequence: TGCAGTGCTACAGGGGCTGAGGATACGCAGTATTTT.

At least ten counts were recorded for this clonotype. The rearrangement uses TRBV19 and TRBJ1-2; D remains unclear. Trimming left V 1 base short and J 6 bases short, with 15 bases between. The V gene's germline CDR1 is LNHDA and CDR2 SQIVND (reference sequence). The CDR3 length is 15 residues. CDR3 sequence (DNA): TGTGCCAGTAGTATAGCAGCCTCAAACCTGGATGGCTACACCTTC. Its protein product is CASSIAASNLDGYTF. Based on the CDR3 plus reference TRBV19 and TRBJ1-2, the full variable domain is DGGITQSPKYLFRKEGQNVTLSCEQNLNHDAMYWYRQDPGQGLRLIYYSQIVNDFQKGDIAEGYSVSREKKESFPLTVTSAQKNPTAFYLCASSIAASNLDGYTFGSGTRLTVV.

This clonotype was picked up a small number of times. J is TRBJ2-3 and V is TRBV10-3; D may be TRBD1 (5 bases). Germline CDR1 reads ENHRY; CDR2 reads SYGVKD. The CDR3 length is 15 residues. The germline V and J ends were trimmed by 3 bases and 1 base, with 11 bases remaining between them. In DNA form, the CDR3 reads TGTGCCATCAGTGATCCTGGACATCGCACAGATACGCAGTATTTT. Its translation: CAISDPGHRTDTQYF.

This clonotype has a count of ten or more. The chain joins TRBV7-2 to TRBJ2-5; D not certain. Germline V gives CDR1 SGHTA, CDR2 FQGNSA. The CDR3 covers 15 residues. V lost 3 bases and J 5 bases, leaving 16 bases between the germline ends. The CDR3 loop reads CASSFYGPGLETQYF. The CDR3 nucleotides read TGTGCCAGCAGCTTCTATGGGCCGGGTCTGGAGACCCAGTACTTC.

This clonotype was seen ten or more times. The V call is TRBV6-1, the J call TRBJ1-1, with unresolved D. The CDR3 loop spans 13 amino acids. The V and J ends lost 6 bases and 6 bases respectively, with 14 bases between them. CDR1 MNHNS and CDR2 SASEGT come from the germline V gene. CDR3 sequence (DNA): TGTGCCAGCAGCCACATAGCCCCCGCTGAAGCTTTCTTT. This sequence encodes CASSHIAPAEAFF.

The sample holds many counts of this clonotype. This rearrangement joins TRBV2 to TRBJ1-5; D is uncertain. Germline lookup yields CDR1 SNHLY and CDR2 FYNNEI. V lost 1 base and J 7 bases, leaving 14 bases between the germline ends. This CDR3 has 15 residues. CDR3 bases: TGTGCCAGCAGTGAAGGTCGGCCTCTAGGGCAGCCCCAGCATTTT. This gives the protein CASSEGRPLGQPQHF.

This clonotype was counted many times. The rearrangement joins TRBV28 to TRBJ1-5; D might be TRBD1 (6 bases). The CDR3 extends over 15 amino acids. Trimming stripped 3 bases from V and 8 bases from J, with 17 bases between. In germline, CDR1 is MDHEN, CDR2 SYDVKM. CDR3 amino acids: CASSLSSGAREPQHF. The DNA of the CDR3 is TGTGCCAGCAGTTTGAGCTCGGGGGCGCGGGAGCCCCAGCATTTT.

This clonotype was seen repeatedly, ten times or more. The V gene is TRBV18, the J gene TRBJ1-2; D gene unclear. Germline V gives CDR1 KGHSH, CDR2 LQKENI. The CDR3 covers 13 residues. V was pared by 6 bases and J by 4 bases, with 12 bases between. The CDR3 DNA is TGTGCCAGCTCTCCCACATCGGGCTATGGCTACACCTTC. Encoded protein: CASSPTSGYGYTF.

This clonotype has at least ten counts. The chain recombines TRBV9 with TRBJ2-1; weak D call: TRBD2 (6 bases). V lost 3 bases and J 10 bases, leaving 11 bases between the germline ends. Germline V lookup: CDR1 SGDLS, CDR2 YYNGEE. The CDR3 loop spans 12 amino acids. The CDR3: CASSAGSKEQFF. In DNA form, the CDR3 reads TGTGCCAGCAGCGCCGGGAGTAAGGAGCAGTTCTTC.

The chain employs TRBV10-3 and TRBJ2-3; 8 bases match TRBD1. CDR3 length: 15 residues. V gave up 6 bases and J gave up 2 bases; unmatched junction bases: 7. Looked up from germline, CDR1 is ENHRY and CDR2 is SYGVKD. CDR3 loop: CAISPTGAATDTQYF. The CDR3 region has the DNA TGTGCCATCAGCCCGACAGGGGCCGCCACAGATACGCAGTATTTT.

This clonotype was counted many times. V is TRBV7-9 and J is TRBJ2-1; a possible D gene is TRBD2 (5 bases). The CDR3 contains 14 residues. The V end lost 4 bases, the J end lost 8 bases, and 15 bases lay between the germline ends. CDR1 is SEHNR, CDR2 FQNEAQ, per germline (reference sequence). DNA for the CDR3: TGTGCCAGCAGCTCCTGGACTGGATTTGATGAGCAGTTCTTC. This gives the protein CASSSWTGFDEQFF.

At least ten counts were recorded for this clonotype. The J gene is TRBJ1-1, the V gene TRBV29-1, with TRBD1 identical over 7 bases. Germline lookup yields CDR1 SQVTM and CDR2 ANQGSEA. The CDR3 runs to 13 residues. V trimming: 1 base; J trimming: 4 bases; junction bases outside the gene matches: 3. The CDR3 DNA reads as TGCAGCGTTGAAGGACAGGGTCTCACTGAAGCTTTCTTT. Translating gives CSVEGQGLTEAFF.